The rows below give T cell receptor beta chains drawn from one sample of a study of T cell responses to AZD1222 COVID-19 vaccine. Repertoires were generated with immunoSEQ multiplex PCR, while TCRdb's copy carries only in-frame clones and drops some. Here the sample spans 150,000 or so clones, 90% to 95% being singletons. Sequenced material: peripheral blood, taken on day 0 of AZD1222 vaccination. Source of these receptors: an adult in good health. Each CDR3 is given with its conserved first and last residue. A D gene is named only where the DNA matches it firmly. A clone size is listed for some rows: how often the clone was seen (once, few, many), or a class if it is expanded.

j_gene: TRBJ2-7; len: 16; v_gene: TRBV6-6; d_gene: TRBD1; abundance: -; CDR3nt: TGTGCCAGCAGTTACAGTTCGGGACAGGGGGGCTACGAGCAGTACTTC; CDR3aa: CASSYSSGQGGYEQYF
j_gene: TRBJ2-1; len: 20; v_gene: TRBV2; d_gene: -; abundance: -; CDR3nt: TGTGCCAGCAGTGAAGCGCCCCCGGTTTTAGCGTGGAGCTCCTACAATGAGCAGTTCTTC; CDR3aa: CASSEAPPVLAWSSYNEQFF
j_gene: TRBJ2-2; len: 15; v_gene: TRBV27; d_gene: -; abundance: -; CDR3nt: TGTGCCAGCAGCCGACGGCTAGAGGGCACCGGGGAGCTGTTTTTT; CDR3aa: CASSRRLEGTGELFF
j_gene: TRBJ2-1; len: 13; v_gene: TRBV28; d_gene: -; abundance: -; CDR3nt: TGTGCCAGCAGGCTGGGAGAGAACAATGAGCAGTTCTTC; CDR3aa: CASRLGENNEQFF
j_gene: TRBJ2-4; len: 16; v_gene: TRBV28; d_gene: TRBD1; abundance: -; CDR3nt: TGTGCCAGCAGTTCCCGGGACAGGGGGTCCAAAAACATTCAGTACTTC; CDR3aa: CASSSRDRGSKNIQYF
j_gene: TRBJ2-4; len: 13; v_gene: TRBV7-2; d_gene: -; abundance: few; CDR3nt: TGTGCCAGCAGCTTAGCGAGAGGAAACATTCAGTACTTC; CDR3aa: CASSLARGNIQYF
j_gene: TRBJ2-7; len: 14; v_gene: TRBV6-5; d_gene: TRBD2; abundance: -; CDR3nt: TGTGCCAACAGTTTAAAGCGGGAGTTTGTTGAGCAGTACTTC; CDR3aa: CANSLKREFVEQYF
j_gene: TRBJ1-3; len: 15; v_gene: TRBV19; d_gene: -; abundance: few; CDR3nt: TGTGCCAGTAGGCCTCGGGCCACCTCTGGAAACACCATATATTTT; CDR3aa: CASRPRATSGNTIYF
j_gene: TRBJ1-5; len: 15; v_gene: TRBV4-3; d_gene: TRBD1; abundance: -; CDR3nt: TGCGCCAGCAGCCCGGGACAGTATAGCAATCAGCCCCAGCATTTT; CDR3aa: CASSPGQYSNQPQHF
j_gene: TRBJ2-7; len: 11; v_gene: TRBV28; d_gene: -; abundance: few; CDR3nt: TGTGCCAGCAGTCTGGGGGACGAGCAGTACTTC; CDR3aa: CASSLGDEQYF
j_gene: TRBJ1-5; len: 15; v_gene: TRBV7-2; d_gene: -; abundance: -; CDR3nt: TGTGCCAGCAGCTTAGCCCCACTGAACGGGCAGCCCCAGCATTTT; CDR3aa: CASSLAPLNGQPQHF
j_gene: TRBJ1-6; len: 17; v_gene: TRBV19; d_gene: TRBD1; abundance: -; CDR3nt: TGTGCCAGTAGGAATATCCAGGGGGCAGGCTATAATTCACCCCTCCACTTT; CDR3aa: CASRNIQGAGYNSPLHF
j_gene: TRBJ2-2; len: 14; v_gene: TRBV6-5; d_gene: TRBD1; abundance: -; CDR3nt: TGTGCCAGCAGTTACCGGGACAGGACCGGGGAGCTGTTTTTT; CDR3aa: CASSYRDRTGELFF
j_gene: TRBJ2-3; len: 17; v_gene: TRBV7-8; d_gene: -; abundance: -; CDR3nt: TGTGCCAGCAGCTTAGTTGCGGGGAAGCAGGTCACAGATACGCAGTATTTT; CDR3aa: CASSLVAGKQVTDTQYF
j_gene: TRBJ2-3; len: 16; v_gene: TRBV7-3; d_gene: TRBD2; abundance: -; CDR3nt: TGTGCCAGCAGCTTAATGACTAGCGGATCCACAGATACGCAGTATTTT; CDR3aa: CASSLMTSGSTDTQYF
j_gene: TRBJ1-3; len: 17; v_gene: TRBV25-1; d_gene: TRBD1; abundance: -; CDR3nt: TGTGCCAGCAAAAGTCCGGGACAGGGTTTCTCTGGAAACACCATATATTTT; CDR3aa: CASKSPGQGFSGNTIYF
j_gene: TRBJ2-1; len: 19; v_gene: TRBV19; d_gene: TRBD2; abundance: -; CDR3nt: TGTGCCAGTAGTATAGATATGGAAATAGCGGGAATGTCCTACAATGAGCAGTTCTTC; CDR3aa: CASSIDMEIAGMSYNEQFF
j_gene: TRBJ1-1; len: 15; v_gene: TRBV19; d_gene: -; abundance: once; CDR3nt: TGTGCCAGTAGTATAGATGGACCTCTGAACACTGAAGCTTTCTTT; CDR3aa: CASSIDGPLNTEAFF
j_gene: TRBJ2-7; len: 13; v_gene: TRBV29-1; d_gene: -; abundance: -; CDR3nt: TGCAGCGTTGCGATCTCGGCGAAGGTCGAGCAGTACTTC; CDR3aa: CSVAISAKVEQYF
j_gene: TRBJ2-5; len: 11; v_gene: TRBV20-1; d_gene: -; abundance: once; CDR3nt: TGCAGTGCGGAAACGGGAGAGACCCAGTACTTC; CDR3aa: CSAETGETQYF
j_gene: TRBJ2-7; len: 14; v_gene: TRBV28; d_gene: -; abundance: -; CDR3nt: TGTGCCAGCAGTTTATATCAGGGCCCCTACGAGCAGTACTTC; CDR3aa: CASSLYQGPYEQYF
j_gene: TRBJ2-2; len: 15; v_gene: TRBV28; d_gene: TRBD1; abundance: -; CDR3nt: TGTGCCAGCAGTCTCCCCACAGGGGACACCGGGGAGCTGTTTTTT; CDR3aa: CASSLPTGDTGELFF
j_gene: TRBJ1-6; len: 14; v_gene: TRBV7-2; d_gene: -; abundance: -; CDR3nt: TGTGCCAGCAGCTCCGGAGGCAATCTTTCACCCCTCCACTTT; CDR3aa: CASSSGGNLSPLHF
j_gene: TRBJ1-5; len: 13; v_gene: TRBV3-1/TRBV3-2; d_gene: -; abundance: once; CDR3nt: TGTGCCAGCAGCCTTCAAGAAAGGGGGCCCCAGCATTTT; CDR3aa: CASSLQERGPQHF
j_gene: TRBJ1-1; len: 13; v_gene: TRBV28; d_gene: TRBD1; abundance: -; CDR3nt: TGTGCCAGCAGCCGACAGGGGTTCACTGAAGCTTTCTTT; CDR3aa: CASSRQGFTEAFF
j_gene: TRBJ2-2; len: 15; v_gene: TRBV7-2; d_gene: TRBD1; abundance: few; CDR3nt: TGTGCCAGCAGCCTCCGGGACAGGGGATTGGGGGAGCTGTTTTTT; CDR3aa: CASSLRDRGLGELFF
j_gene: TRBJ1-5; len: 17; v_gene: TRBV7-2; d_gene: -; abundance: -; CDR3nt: TGTGCCAGCAGCTTAGCCGTTGGTAGGGGCAGCAATCAGCCCCAGCATTTT; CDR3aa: CASSLAVGRGSNQPQHF
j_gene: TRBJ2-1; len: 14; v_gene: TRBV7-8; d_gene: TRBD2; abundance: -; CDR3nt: TGTGCCAGCAGCTCACCCAGCGGGAGCAATGAGCAGTTCTTC; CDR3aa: CASSSPSGSNEQFF
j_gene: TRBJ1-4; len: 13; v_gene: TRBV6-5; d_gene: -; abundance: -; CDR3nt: TGTGCCAGCAGCTCGCGGGGCGGGGAAAAACTGTTTTTT; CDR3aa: CASSSRGGEKLFF
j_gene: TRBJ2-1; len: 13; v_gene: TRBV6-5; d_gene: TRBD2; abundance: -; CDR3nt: TGTGCCAGCAGTTACAGCGGGACTAACGAGCAGTTCTTC; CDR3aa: CASSYSGTNEQFF
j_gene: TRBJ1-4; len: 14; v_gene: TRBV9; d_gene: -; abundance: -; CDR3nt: TGTGCCAGCAGCGTGTCCGGGGCAAATGAAAAACTGTTTTTT; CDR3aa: CASSVSGANEKLFF
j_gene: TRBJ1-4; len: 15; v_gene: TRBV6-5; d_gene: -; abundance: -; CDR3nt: TGTGCCAGCAGTTACCGCAGGGGTTTTGGTGAAAAACTGTTTTTT; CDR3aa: CASSYRRGFGEKLFF
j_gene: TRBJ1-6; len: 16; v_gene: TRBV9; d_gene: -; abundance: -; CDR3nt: TGTGCCAGCAGCCCCCTCAGCGAGGCTACAAGTTCACCCCTCCACTTT; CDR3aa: CASSPLSEATSSPLHF
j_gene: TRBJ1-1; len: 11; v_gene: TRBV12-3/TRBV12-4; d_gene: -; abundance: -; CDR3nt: TGTGCCAGCAGCCCAGGCACGGAAGCTTTCTTT; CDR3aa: CASSPGTEAFF
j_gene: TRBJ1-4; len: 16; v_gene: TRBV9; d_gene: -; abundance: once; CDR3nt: TGTGCCAGCAGCGTAGCAGGAGTCGCAACTAATGAAAAACTGTTTTTT; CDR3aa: CASSVAGVATNEKLFF
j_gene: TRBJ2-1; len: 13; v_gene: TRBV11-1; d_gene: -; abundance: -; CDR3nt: TGTGCCAGCAGCCTGCTCAAGGTCGATGAGCAGTTCTTC; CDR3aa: CASSLLKVDEQFF
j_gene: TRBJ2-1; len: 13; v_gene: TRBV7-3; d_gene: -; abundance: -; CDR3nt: TGTGCCAGCAGCTTGGTAGGTTTGAGTGAGCAGTTCTTC; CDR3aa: CASSLVGLSEQFF
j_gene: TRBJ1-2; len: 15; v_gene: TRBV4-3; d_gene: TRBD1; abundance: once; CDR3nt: TGCGCCAGCAGCCAGACCTTACAGGGGGCTCTTGGCTACACCTTC; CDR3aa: CASSQTLQGALGYTF
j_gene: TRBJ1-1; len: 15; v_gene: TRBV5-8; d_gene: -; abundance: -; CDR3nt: TGTGCCAGCAGCTGGCTTGTCGGGACGGCTTCTGAAGCTTTCTTT; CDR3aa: CASSWLVGTASEAFF
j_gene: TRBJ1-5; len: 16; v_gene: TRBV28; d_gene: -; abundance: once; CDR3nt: TGTGCCAGCACCCCGGCCCTGACAGGTGGAAGTCAGCCCCAGCATTTT; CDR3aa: CASTPALTGGSQPQHF
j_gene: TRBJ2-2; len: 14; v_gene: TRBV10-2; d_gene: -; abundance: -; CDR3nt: TGCGCCAGTCGAGAACAGGGGAACACCGGGGAGCTGTTTTTT; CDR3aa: CASREQGNTGELFF
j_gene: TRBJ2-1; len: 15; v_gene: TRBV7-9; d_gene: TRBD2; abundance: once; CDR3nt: TGTGCCAGCAGCTCGGCGACTAGCGTAGGGTATGAGCAGTTCTTC; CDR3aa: CASSSATSVGYEQFF
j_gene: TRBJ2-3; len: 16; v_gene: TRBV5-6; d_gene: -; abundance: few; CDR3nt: TGTGCCAGCAGCTTTATTTCGGCTAGCGGCACAGATACGCAGTATTTT; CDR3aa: CASSFISASGTDTQYF
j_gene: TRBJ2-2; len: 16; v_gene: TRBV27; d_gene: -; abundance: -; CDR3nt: TGTGCCAGCAGTGCCCCCGGGACCTATATTACCGGGGAGCTGTTTTTT; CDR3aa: CASSAPGTYITGELFF
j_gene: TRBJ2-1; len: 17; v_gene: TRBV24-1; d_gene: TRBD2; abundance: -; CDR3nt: TGTGCCACCAGTGATTTGCGGGGTAGCGGGAGGGCCGATGAGCAGTTCTTC; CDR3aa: CATSDLRGSGRADEQFF